Each of the 3 T cell receptor beta chains below was sequenced from the same sample in a study of regulatory T cells in long-lasting Graves disease. Sample time point: newly diagnosed GD, antithyroid drugs for less than 3 months. From RNA extracted from PBMCs, the TCR library was made. Building of the TCR beta libraries involved iRepertoire HTBI primers and Arm-PCR of CDR3 regions. From the multiplex PCR reads, TCRdb called clonotypes with MiXCR, one entry per CDR3 protein. The sample holds approximately 560,000 distinct CDR3 sequences, 15% to 20% seen once. This sample was shared with a second study, whose subject was T cells in Graves' hyperthyroidism and ophthalmopathy.

The specimen was peripheral blood mononuclear cells (PBMCs), collected at new diagnosis, from a patient treated with antithyroid drugs. Receptors were obtained from a man in his late teens or twenties with Graves disease.

This clonotype was found many times. CDR3 in amino acids: CATSREGITYEQYF. The CDR3 bases are TGTGCCACCAGCAGAGAAGGGATAACCTACGAGCAGTACTTC. This chain uses TRBV15 with TRBJ2-7; D is uncertain. The CDR3 length is 14 residues. CDR1 is LNHNV, CDR2 YYDKDF, per germline (reference sequence). Trimming stripped 0 bases from V and 2 bases from J, with 8 bases between.

J is TRBJ2-1 and V is TRBV6-1; tentative D call: TRBD1 (6 bases). This CDR3 has 14 residues. Germline loops: CDR1 MNHNS, CDR2 SASEGT. V was shortened by 8 bases and J by 0 bases, with 11 bases between the two germline ends. The CDR3 sequence is CASRGDTSYNEQFF. The CDR3 coding sequence is TGTGCCAGCCGAGGGGACACCTCCTACAATGAGCAGTTCTTC.

This clonotype has more than one count but fewer than ten. A much more abundant neighbour one base away suggests this may be a read error. The genes are TRBV28 and TRBJ2-2, with TRBD1 matching over 8 bases. The CDR3 is 15 amino acids. The germline V gene has CDR1 MDHEN and CDR2 SYDVKM. J was trimmed by 3 bases and V by 6 bases; bases with no gene match: 6. The CDR3 DNA is TGTGCCAGCAGCTTAAGACAGGGGCACACCGGGGAGCTGTTTTTT. Translating it yields CASSLRQGHTGELFF. The whole variable domain, filled in from reference TRBV28 and TRBJ2-2, reads DVKVTQSSRYLVKRTGEKVFLECVQDMDHENMFWYRQDPGLGLRLIYFSYDVKMKEKGDIPEGYSVSREKKERFSLILESASTNQTSMYLCASSLRQGHTGELFFGEGSRLTVL.